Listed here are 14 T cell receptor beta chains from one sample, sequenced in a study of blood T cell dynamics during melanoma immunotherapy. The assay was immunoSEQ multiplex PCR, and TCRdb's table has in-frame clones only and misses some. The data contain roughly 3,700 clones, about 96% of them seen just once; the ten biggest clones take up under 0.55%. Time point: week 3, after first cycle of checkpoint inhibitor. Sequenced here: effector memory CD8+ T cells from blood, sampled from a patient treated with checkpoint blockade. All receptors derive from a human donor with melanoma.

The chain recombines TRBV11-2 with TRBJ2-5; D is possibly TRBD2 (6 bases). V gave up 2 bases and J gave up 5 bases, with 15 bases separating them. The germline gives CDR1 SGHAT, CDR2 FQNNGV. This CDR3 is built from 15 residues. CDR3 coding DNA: TGTGCCAGCAGCTTATCTGTCCGGGAGAGGGAGACCCAGTACTTC. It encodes CASSLSVRERETQYF. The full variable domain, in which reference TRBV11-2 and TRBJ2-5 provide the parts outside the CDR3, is EAGVAQSPRYKIIEKRQSVAFWCNPISGHATLYWYQQILGQGPKLLIQFQNNGVVDDSQLPKDRFSAERLKGVDSTLKIQPAKLEDSAVYLCASSLSVRERETQYFGPGTRLLVL.

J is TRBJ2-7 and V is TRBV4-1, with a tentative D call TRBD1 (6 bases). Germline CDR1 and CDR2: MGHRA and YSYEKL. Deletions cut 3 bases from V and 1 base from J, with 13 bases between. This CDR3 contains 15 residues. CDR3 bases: TGCGCCAGCAGCCACTCGGGGCAGGGGTCCTACGAGCAGTACTTC. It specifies CASSHSGQGSYEQYF.

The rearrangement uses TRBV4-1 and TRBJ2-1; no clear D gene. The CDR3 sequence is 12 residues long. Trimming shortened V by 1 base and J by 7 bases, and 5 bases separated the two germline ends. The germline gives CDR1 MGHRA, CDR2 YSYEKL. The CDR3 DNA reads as TGCGCCAGCAGCCAAGGACGTAATGAGCAGTTCTTC. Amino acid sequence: CASSQGRNEQFF.

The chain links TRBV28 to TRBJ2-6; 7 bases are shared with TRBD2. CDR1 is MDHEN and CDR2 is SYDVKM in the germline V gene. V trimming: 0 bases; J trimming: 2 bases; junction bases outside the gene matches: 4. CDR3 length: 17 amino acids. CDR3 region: CASSLWGTSAGANVLTF. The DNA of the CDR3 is TGTGCCAGCAGTTTATGGGGCACTAGCGCTGGGGCCAACGTCCTGACTTTC. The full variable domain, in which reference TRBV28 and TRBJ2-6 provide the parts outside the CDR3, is DVKVTQSSRYLVKRTGEKVFLECVQDMDHENMFWYRQDPGLGLRLIYFSYDVKMKEKGDIPEGYSVSREKKERFSLILESASTNQTSMYLCASSLWGTSAGANVLTFGAGSRLTVL.

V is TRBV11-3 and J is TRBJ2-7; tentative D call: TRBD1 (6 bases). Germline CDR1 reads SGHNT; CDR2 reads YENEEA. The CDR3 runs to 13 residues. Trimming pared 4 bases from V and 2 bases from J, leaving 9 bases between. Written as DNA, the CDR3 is TGTGCCAGCAGCTACGGACAGACCTACGAGCAGTACTTC. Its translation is CASSYGQTYEQYF.

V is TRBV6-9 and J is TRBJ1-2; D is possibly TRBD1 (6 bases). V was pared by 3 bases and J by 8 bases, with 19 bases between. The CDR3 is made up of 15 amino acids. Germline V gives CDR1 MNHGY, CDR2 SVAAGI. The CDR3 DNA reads TGTGCCAGCAGTTACTCGAATCGGGGGGCGCACGGCTACACCTTC. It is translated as CASSYSNRGAHGYTF.

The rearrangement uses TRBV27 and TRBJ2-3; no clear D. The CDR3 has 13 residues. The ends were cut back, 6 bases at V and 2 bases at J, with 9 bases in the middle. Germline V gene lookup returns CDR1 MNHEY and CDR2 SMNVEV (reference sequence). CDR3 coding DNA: TGTGCCAGCAGGGGATTTCTCACAGATACGCAGTATTTT. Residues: CASRGFLTDTQYF.

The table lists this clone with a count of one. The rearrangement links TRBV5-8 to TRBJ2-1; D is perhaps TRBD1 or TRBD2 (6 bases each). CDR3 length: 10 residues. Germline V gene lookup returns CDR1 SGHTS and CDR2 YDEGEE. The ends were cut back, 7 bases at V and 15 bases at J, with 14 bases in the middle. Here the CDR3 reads CASWRGALFF. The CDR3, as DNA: TGTGCCAGCTGGAGGGGGGCCCTGTTCTTC.

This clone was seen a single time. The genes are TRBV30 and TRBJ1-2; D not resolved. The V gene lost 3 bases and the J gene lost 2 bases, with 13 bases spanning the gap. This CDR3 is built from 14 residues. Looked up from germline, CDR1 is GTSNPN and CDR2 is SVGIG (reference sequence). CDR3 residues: CAWRLLATNYGYTF. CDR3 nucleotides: TGTGCCTGGAGGCTGCTCGCAACCAACTATGGCTACACCTTC.

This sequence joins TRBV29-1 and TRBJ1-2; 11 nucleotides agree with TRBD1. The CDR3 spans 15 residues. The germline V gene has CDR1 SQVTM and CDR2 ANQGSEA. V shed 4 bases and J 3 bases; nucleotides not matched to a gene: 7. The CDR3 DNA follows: TGCAGCGTTGCGGGACAGGGGGATTGGGACTATGGCTACACCTTC. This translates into CSVAGQGDWDYGYTF. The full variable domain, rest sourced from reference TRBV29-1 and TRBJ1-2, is SAVISQKPSRDICQRGTSLTIQCQVDSQVTMMFWYRQQPGQSLTLIATANQGSEATYESGFVIDKFPISRPNLTFSTLTVSNMSPEDSSIYLCSVAGQGDWDYGYTFGSGTRLTVV.

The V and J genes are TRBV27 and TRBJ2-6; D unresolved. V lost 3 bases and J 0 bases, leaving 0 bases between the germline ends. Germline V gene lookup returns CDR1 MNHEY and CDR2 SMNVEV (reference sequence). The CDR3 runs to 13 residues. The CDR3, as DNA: TGTGCCAGCAGTTTCTCTGGGGCCAACGTCCTGACTTTC. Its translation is CASSFSGANVLTF.

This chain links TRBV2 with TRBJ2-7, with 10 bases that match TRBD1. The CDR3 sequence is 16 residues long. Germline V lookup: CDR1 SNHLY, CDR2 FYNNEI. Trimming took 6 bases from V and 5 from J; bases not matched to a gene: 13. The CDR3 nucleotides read TGTGCCAGCAGCAGGGTGCGCGGGACAGGGGCCAACGAGCAGTACTTC. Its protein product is CASSRVRGTGANEQYF.

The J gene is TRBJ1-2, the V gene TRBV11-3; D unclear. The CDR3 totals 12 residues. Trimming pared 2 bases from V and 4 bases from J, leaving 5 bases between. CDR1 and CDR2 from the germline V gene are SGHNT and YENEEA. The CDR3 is CASSLFTYGYTF. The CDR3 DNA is TGTGCCAGCAGCTTATTCACCTATGGCTACACCTTC. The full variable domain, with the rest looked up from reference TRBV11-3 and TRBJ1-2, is EAGVVQSPRYKIIEKKQPVAFWCNPISGHNTLYWYLQNLGQGPELLIRYENEEAVDDSQLPKDRFSAERLKGVDSTLKIQPAELGDSAVYLCASSLFTYGYTFGSGTRLTVV.

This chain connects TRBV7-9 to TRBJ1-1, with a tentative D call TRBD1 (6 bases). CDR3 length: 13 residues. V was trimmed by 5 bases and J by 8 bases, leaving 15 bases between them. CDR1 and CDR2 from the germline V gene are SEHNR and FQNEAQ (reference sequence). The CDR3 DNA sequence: TGTGCCAGCAGCACCAACGGACAGCGGGAAGCTTTCTTT. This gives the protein CASSTNGQREAFF. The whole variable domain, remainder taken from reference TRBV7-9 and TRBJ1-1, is DTGVSQNPRHKITKRGQNVTFRCDPISEHNRLYWYRQTLGQGPEFLTYFQNEAQLEKSRLLSDRFSAERPKGSFSTLEIQRTEQGDSAMYLCASSTNGQREAFFGQGTRLTVV.